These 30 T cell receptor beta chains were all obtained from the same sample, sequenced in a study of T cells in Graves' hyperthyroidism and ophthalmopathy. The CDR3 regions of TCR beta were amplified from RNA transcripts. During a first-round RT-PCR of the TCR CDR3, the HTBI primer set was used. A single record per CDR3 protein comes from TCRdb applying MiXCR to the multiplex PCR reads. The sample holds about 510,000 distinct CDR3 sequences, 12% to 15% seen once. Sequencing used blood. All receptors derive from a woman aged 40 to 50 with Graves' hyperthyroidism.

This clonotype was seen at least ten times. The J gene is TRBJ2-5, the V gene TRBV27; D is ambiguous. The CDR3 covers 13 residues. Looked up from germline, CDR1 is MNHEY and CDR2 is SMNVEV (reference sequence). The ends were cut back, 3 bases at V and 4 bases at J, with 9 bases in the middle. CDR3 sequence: CASSFGWGETQYF. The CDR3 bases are TGTGCCAGCAGTTTTGGATGGGGAGAGACCCAGTACTTC.

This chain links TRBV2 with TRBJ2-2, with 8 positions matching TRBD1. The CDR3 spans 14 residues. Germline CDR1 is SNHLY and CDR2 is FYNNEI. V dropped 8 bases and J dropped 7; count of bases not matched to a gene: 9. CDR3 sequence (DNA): TGTGCCAGCCGCTCGACAGGGGACGGCGGGGAGCTGTTTTTT. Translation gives CASRSTGDGGELFF.

The CDR3 DNA is TGTGCCAGCAGCGCCCGGACAGGGTGGGATCAGCCCCAGCATTTT. Translated: CASSARTGWDQPQHF. The chain carries TRBV9 and TRBJ1-5; 8 bases line up with TRBD1. Germline V gives CDR1 SGDLS, CDR2 YYNGEE. This CDR3 has 15 amino acids. With V trimmed by 3 bases and J by 5 bases, 7 bases remained unmatched.

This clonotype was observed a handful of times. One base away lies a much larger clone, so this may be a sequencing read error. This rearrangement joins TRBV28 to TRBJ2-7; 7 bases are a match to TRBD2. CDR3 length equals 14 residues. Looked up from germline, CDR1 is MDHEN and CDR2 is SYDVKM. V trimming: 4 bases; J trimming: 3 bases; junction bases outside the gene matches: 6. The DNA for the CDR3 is TGTGCCAGCAGTTCGACTAGCCATAGCTACGAGCAGTACTTC. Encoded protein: CASSSTSHSYEQYF.

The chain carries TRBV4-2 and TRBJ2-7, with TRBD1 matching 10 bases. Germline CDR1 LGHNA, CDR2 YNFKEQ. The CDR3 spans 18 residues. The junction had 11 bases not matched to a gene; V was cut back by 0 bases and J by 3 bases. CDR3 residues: CASSQDLVGDRGFYEQYF. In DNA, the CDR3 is TGTGCCAGCAGCCAAGATCTGGTAGGGGACAGGGGTTTCTACGAGCAGTACTTC.

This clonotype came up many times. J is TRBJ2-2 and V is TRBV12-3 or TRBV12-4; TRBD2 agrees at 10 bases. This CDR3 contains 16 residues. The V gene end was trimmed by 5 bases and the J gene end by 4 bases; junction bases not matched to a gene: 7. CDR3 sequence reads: CASSLPTSGSTGELFF. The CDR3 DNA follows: TGTGCCAGCAGTCTCCCGACTAGCGGGTCCACCGGGGAGCTGTTTTTT.

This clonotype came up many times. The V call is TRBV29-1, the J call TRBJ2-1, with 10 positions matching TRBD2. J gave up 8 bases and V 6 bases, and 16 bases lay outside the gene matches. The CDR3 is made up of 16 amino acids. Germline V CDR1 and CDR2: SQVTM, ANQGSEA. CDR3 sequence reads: CSVGPKLAGGIHEQFF. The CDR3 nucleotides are TGCAGCGTCGGCCCTAAATTAGCGGGGGGAATCCATGAGCAGTTCTTC.

CDR3 loop: CSAKKPGQGITQDTGELFF. In DNA, the CDR3 is TGCAGTGCTAAAAAGCCGGGACAGGGGATAACTCAGGACACCGGGGAGCTGTTTTTT. This chain joins TRBV20-1 and TRBJ2-2, with 10 bases aligning to TRBD1. This CDR3 has 19 residues. Germline V lookup: CDR1 DFQATT, CDR2 SNEGSKA (reference sequence). Unmatched junction bases numbered 17, after V lost 4 bases and J lost 3 bases.

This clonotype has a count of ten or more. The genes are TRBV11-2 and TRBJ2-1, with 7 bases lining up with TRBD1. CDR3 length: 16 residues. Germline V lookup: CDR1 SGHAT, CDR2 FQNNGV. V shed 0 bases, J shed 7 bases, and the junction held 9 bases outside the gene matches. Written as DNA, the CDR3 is TGTGCCAGCAGCTTAGAGGGGTCGACAGGGTCGAATGAGCAGTTCTTC. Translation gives CASSLEGSTGSNEQFF.

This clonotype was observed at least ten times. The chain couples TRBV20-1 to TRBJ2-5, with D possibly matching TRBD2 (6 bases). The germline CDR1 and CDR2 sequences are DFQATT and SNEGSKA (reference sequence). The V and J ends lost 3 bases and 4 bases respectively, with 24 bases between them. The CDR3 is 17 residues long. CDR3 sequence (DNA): TGCAGTGCTAGTGCATACTTTGCTGCGGGGTCCCTAGAGACCCAGTACTTC. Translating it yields CSASAYFAAGSLETQYF.

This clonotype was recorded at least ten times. This CDR3 reads CSVDGPPWASENCEQYF. CDR3 DNA sequence: TGCAGCGTTGATGGCCCGCCATGGGCGAGCGAGAACTGCGAGCAGTACTTC. The V gene is TRBV29-1, the J gene TRBJ2-7; D remains unclear. The length of the CDR3 is 17 residues. V was clipped by 3 bases and J by 6 bases, with 27 bases between them. Germline V gives CDR1 SQVTM, CDR2 ANQGSEA.

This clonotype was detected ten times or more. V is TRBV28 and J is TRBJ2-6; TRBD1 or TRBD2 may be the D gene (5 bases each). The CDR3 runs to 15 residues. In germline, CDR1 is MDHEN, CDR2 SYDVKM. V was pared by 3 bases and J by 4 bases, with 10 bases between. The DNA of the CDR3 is TGTGCCAGCAGTTTTTCCGGGGCCGGGGCCAACGTCCTGACTTTC. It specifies CASSFSGAGANVLTF.

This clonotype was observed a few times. CDR3 nucleotides: TGCAGCGCTGATACAGGGTTGAGGAAGAACACTGAAGCTTTCTTT. Translated, it gives CSADTGLRKNTEAFF. This sequence joins TRBV29-1 and TRBJ1-1, with TRBD1 as a possible D gene (6 bases). V was pared by 7 bases and J by 1 base, with 19 bases between. The germline V gene encodes CDR1 SQVTM and CDR2 ANQGSEA. The CDR3 is 15 residues long.

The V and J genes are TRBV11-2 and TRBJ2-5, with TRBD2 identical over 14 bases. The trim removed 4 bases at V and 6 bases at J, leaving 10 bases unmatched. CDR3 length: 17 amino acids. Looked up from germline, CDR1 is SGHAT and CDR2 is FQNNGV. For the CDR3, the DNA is TGTGCCAGCAGCTCTACTGGGACTAGCGGGAGTTTTAAGACCCAGTACTTC. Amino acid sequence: CASSSTGTSGSFKTQYF.

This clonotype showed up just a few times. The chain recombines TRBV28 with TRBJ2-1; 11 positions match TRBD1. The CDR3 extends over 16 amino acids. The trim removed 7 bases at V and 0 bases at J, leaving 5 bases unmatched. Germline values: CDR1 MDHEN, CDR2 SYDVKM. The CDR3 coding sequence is TGTGCCAGCACCCCGGGACAGGGGGGCTCCTACAATGAGCAGTTCTTC. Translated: CASTPGQGGSYNEQFF.

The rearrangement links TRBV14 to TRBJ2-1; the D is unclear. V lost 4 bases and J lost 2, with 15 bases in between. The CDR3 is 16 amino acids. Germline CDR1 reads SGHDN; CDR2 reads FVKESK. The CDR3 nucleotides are TGTGCCAGCAGCCCCCCGGGCCTCATAGCCTACAATGAGCAGTTCTTC. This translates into CASSPPGLIAYNEQFF. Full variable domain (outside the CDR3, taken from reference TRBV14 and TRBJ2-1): EAGVTQFPSHSVIEKGQTVTLRCDPISGHDNLYWYRRVMGKEIKFLLHFVKESKQDESGMPNNRFLAERTGGTYSTLKVQPAELEDSGVYFCASSPPGLIAYNEQFFGPGTRLTVL.

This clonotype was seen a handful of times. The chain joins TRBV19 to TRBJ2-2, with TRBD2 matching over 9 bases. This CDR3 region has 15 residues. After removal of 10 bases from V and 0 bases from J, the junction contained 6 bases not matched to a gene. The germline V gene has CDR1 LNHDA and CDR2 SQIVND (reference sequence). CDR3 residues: CATRGLAPNTGELFF. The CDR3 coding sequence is TGTGCCACCCGGGGACTAGCCCCGAACACCGGGGAGCTGTTTTTT.

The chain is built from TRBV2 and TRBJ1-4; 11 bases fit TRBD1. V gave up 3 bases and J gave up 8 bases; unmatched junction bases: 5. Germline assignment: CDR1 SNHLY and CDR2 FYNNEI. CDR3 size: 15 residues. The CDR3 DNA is TGTGCCAGCAGTGAGGACAGGGGGCAGGAAGAAAAACTGTTTTTT. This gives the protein CASSEDRGQEEKLFF. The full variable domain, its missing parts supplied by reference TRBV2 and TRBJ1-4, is EPEVTQTPSHQVTQMGQEVILRCVPISNHLYFYWYRQILGQKVEFLVSFYNNEISEKSEIFDDQFSVERPDGSNFTLKIRSTKLEDSAMYFCASSEDRGQEEKLFFGSGTQLSVL.

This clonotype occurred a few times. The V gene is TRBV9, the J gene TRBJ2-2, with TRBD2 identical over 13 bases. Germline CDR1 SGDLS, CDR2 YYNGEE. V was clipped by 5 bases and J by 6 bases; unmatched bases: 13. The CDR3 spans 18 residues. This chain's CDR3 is CASRGRDTSGRAPGELFF. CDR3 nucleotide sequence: TGTGCCAGCAGGGGAAGAGATACTAGCGGGAGGGCCCCCGGGGAGCTGTTTTTT.

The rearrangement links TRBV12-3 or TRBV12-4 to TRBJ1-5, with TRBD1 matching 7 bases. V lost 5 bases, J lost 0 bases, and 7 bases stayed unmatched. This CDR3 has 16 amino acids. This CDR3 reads CASSQGQANSNQPQHF. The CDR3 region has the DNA TGTGCCAGCAGTCAAGGACAGGCTAATAGCAATCAGCCCCAGCATTTT.

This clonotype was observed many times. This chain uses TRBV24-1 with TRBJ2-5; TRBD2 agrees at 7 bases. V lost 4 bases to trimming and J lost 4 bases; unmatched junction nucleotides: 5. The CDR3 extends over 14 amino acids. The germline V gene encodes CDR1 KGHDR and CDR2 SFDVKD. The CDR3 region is CATSERTSVETQYF. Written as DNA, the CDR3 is TGTGCCACCAGTGAGAGAACTAGCGTAGAGACCCAGTACTTC.

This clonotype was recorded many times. The CDR3 spells CSARDSTVNEQFF. Written as DNA, the CDR3 is TGCAGTGCTAGAGACAGCACAGTCAATGAGCAGTTCTTC. The rearrangement uses TRBV20-1 and TRBJ2-1; D not resolved. Germline values: CDR1 DFQATT, CDR2 SNEGSKA (reference sequence). Trimming removed 0 bases at V and 6 bases at J, with 9 bases between. The CDR3 runs to 13 residues.

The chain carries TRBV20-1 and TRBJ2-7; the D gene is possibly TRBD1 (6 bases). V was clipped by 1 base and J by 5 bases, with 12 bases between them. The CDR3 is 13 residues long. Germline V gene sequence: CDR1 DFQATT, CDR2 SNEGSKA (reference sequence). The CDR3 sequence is CSARGGGGDEQYF. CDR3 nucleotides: TGCAGTGCTAGAGGAGGTGGGGGCGACGAGCAGTACTTC.

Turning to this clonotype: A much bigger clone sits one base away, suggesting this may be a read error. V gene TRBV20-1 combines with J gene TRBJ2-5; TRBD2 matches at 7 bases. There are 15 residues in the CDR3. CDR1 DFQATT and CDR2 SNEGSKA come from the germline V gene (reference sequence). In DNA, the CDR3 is TGCAGTGCTAGCGGGAGGCAGGACAACCAAGAGACCCAGCACTTC. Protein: CSASGRQDNQETQHF.

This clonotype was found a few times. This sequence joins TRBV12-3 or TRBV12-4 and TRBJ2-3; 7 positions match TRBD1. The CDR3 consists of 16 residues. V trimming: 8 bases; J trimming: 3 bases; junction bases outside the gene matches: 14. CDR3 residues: CASALSRDSGTDTQYF. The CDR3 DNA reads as TGTGCCAGCGCTCTTAGCAGGGACAGCGGAACAGATACGCAGTATTTT.

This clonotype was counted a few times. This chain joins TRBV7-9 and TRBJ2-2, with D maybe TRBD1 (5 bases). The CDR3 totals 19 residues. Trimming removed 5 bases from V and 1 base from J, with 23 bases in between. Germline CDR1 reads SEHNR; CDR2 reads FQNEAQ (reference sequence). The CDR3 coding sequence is TGTGCCAGCAGCCCCTACGTGGGCGTGGCAAGGGGGAACACCGGGGAGCTGTTTTTT. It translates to CASSPYVGVARGNTGELFF.

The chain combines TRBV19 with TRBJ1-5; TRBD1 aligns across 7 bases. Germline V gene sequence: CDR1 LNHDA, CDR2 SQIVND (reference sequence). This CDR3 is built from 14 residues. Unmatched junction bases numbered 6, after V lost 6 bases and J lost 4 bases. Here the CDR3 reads CASRNDRVNQPQHF. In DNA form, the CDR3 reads TGTGCCAGTAGAAATGACAGGGTTAATCAGCCCCAGCATTTT.

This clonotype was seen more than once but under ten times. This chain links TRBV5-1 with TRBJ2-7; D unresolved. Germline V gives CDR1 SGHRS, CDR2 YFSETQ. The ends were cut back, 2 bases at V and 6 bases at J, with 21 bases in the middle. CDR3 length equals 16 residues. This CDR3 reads CASSFVGLFSYSEQYF. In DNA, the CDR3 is TGCGCCAGCAGCTTTGTTGGATTATTTAGCTACAGCGAGCAGTACTTC.

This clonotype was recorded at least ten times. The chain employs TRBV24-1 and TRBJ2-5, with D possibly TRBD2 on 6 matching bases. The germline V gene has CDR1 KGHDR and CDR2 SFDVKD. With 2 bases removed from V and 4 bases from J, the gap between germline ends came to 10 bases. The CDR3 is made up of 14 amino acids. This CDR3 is CATSDWTTPETQYF. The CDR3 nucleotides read TGTGCCACCAGTGATTGGACTACGCCAGAGACCCAGTACTTC.

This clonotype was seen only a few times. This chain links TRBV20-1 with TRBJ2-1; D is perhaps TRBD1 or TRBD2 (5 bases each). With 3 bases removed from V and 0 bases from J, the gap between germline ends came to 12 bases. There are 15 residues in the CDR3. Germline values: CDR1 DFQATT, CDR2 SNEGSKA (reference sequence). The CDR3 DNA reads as TGCAGTGCTAGGGGGACCCACAGCTCCTACAATGAGCAGTTCTTC. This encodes CSARGTHSSYNEQFF.